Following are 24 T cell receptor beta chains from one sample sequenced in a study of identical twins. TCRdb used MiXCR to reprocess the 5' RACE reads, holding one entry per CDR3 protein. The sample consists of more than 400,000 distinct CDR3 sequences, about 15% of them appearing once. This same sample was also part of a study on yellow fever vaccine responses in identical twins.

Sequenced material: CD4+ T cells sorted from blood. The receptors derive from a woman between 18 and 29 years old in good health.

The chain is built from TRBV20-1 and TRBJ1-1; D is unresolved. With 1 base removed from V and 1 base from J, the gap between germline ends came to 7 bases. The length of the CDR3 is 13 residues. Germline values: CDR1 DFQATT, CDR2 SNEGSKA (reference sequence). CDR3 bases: TGCAGTGCTAGAGCGTCACAGAACACTGAAGCTTTCTTT. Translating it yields CSARASQNTEAFF.

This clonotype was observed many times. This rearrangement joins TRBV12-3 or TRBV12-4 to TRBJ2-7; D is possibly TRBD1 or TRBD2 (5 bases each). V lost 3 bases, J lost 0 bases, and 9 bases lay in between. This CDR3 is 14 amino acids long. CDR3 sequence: CASSLGRSSYEQYF. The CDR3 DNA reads TGTGCCAGCAGTTTGGGACGTAGCTCCTACGAGCAGTACTTC.

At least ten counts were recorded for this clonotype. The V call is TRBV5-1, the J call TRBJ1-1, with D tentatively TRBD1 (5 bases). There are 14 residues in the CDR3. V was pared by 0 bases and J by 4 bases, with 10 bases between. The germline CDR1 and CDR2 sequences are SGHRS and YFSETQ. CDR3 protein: CASSLAGTSTEAFF. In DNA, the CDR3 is TGCGCCAGCAGCTTGGCCGGGACGAGCACTGAAGCTTTCTTT. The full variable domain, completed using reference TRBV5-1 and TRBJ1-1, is KAGVTQTPRYLIKTRGQQVTLSCSPISGHRSVSWYQQTPGQGLQFLFEYFSETQRNKGNFPGRFSGRQFSNSRSEMNVSTLELGDSALYLCASSLAGTSTEAFFGQGTRLTVV.

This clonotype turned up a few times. The CDR3 nucleotides read TGTGCCAGCAGGCCTTTAGGGGGGGATACGCAGTATTTT. It yields the protein CASRPLGGDTQYF. The genes are TRBV6-1 and TRBJ2-3; D possibly matches TRBD1 or TRBD2 (6 bases each). From germline, CDR1 is MNHNS and CDR2 SASEGT. V lost 6 bases, J lost 6 bases, and 13 bases lay in between. This CDR3 is built from 13 residues.

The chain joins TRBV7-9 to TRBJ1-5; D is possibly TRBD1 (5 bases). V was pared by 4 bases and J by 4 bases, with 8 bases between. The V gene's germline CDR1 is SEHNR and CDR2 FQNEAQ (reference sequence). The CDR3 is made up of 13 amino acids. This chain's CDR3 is CASSSKGNQPQHF. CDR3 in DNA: TGTGCCAGCAGCTCGAAGGGGAATCAGCCCCAGCATTTT.

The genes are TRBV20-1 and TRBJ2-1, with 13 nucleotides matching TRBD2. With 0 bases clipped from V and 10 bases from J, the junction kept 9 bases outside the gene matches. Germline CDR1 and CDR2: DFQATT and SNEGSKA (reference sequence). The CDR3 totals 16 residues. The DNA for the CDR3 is TGCAGTGCTAGAGATACTAGCGGGGGGGCCTCTCGCGAGCAGTTCTTC. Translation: CSARDTSGGASREQFF.

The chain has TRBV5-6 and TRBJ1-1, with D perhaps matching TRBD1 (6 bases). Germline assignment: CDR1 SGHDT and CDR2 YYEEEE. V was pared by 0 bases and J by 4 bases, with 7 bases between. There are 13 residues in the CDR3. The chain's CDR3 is CASSLGGPTEAFF. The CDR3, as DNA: TGTGCCAGCAGCTTGGGGGGGCCCACTGAAGCTTTCTTT. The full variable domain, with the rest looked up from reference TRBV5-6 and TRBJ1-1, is DAGVTQSPTHLIKTRGQQVTLRCSPKSGHDTVSWYQQALGQGPQFIFQYYEEEERQRGNFPDRFSGHQFPNYSSELNVNALLLGDSALYLCASSLGGPTEAFFGQGTRLTVV.

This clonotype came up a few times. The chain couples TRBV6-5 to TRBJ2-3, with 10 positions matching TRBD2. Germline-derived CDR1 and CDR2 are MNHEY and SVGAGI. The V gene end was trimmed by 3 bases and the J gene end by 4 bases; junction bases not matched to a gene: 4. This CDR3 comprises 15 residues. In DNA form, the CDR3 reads TGTGCCAGCAGTTATACTAGCGGGGCGGCAGATACGCAGTATTTT. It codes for CASSYTSGAADTQYF.

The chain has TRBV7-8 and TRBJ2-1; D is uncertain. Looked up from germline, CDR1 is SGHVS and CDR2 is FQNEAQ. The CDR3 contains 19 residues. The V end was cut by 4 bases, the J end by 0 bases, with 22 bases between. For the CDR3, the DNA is TGTGCCAGCAGCTCGACCGACTTGCTACTCTCTTACTCCTACAATGAGCAGTTCTTC. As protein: CASSSTDLLLSYSYNEQFF.

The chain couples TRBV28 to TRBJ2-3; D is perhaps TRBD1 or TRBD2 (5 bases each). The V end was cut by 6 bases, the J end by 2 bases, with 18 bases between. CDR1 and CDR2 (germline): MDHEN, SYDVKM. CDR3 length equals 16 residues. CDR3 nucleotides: TGTGCCAGCAGACCCAGGAGGAAGGGGAACACAGATACGCAGTATTTT. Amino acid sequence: CASRPRRKGNTDTQYF.

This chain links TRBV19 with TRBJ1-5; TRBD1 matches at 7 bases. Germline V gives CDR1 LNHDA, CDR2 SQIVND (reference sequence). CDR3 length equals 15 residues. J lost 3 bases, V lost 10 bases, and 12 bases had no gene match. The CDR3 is CATLGQAGLNQPQHF. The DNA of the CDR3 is TGTGCCACCCTTGGACAGGCGGGCCTCAATCAGCCCCAGCATTTT.

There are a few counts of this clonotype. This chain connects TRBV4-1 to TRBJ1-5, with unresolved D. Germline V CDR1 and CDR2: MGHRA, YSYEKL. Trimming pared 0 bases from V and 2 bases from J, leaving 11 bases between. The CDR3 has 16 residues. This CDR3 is CASSQDEGWGNQPQHF. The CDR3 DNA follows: TGCGCCAGCAGCCAAGATGAGGGTTGGGGCAATCAGCCCCAGCATTTT.

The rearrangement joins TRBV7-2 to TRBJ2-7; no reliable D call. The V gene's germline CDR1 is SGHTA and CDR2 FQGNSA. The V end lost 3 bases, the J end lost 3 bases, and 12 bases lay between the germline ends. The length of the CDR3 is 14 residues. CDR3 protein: CASSLDTALYEQYV. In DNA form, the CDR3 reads TGTGCCAGCAGCTTGGATACGGCCCTCTACGAGCAGTACGTC.

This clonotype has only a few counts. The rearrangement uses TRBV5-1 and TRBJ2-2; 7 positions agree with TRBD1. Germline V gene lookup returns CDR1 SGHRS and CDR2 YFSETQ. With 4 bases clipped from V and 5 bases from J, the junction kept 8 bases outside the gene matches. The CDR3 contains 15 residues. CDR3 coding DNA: TGCGCCAGCAGCCCGGACAGGATTTGGACCGGGGAGCTGTTTTTT. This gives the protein CASSPDRIWTGELFF.

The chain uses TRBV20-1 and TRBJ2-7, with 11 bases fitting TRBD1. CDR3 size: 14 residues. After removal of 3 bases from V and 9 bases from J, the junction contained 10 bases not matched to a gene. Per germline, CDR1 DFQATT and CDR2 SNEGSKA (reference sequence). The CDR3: CSAREFRTGGGQYV. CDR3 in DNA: TGCAGTGCTAGGGAATTTCGGACAGGGGGCGGGCAGTACGTC.

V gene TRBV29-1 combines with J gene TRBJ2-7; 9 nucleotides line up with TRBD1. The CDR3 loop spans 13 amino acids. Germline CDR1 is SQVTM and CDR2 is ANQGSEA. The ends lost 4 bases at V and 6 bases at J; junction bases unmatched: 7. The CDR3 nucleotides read TGCAGCGTTGTTACACAGGGGGCACTCGAGCAGTACTTC. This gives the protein CSVVTQGALEQYF.

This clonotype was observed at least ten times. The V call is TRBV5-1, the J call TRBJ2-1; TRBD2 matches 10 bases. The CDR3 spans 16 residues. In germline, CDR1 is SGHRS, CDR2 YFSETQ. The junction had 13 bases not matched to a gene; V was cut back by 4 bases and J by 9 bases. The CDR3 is CASSPRPGLAIIEQFF. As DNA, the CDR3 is TGCGCCAGCAGCCCCAGACCGGGACTAGCGATTATTGAGCAGTTCTTC.

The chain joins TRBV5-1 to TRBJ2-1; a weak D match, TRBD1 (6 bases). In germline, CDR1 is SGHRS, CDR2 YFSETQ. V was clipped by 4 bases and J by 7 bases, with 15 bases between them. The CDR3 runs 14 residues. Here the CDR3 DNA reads TGCGCCAGCAGCCAAAAACAGGGTACGAATGAGCAGTTCTTC. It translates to CASSQKQGTNEQFF.

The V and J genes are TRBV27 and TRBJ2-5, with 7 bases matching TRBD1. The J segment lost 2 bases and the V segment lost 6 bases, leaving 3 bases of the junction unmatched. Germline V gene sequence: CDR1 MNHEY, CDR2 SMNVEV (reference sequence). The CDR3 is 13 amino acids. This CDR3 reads CASRQGIQETQYF. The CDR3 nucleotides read TGTGCCAGCAGACAGGGGATTCAAGAGACCCAGTACTTC.

The CDR3 DNA is TGCAGTGCTAGAGATAGGCTACCAGAGACCCAGTACTTC. Protein product: CSARDRLPETQYF. This chain uses TRBV20-1 with TRBJ2-5; D not resolved. V was trimmed by 0 bases and J by 4 bases, leaving 9 bases between them. This CDR3 is 13 amino acids long. Germline V gives CDR1 DFQATT, CDR2 SNEGSKA (reference sequence).

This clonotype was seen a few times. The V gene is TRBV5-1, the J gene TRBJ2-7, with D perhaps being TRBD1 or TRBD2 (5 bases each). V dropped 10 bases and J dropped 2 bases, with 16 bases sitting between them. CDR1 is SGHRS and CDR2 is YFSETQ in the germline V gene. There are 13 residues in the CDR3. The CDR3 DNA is TGCGCCGCCGGGGAGCGGACAACCTACGAGCAGTACTTC. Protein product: CAAGERTTYEQYF.

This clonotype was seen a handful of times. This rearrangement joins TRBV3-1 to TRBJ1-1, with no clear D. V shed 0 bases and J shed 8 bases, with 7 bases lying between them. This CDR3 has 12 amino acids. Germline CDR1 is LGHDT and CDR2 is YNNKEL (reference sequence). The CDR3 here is CASSQDRIEAFF. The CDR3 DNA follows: TGTGCCAGCAGCCAAGATCGTATCGAAGCTTTCTTT.

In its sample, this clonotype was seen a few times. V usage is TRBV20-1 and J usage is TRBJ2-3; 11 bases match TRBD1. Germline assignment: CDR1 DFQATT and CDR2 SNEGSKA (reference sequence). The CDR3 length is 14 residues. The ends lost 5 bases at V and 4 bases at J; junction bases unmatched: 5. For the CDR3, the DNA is TGCAGTGCTTCGGACAGGGGGCAAGCAGATACGCAGTATTTT. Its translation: CSASDRGQADTQYF.

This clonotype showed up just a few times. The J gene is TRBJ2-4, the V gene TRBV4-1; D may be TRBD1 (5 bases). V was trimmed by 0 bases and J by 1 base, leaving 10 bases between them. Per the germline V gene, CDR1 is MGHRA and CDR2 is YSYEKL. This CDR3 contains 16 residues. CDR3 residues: CASSQDRSGAKNIQYF. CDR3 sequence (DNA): TGCGCCAGCAGCCAAGATAGGTCAGGGGCCAAAAACATTCAGTACTTC.